The 27 T cell receptor beta chains presented below share a single source sample, sequenced in a study of cytomegalovirus exposure and HLA in healthy donors. It was with 60 Vbeta and 13 Jbeta primers that the PCR ran. The protocol was immunoSEQ multiplex PCR, while the TCRdb copy is restricted to in-frame clones and leaves out a portion. This sample has 190,000 or so clones, with roughly four fifths found just once. Specimen: PBMCs. These receptors came from a man aged 45-65 years in good health and CMV-seronegative.

This chain uses TRBV9 with TRBJ1-3, with D hard to call. Germline V lookup: CDR1 SGDLS, CDR2 YYNGEE. Trimming cost V 4 bases and J 0 bases, with 8 bases left between them. CDR3 length: 14 residues. The CDR3 nucleotides are TGTGCCAGCAGCTTCAAGAGCTCTGGAAACACCATATATTTT. This codes for CASSFKSSGNTIYF.

V usage is TRBV10-3 and J usage is TRBJ2-5, with 8 bases that match TRBD1. The V segment lost 8 bases and the J segment 2 bases; nucleotides outside the gene matches: 1. CDR1 and CDR2 from the germline V gene are ENHRY and SYGVKD. The CDR3 loop spans 12 amino acids. CDR3 residues: CAIRTGQETQYF. The CDR3 coding sequence is TGTGCCATCCGGACAGGGCAAGAGACCCAGTACTTC.

V gene TRBV18 combines with J gene TRBJ1-1; 7 nucleotides line up with TRBD1. The J segment lost 5 bases and the V segment lost 6 bases, leaving 6 bases of the junction unmatched. The CDR3 length is 13 residues. The V gene's germline CDR1 is KGHSH and CDR2 LQKENI. CDR3 region: CASSLGQLTEAFF. CDR3 coding DNA: TGTGCCAGCTCCCTGGGACAGCTTACTGAAGCTTTCTTT. The entire variable domain, with the rest obtained from reference TRBV18 and TRBJ1-1, is as follows: NAGVMQNPRHLVRRRGQEARLRCSPMKGHSHVYWYRQLPEEGLKFMVYLQKENIIDESGMPKERFSAEFPKEGPSILRIQQVVRGDSAAYFCASSLGQLTEAFFGQGTRLTVV.

CDR3 DNA: TGTGCCAGCAGCGTACTAGCGGGAGCATGGGAGACCCAGTACTTC. Translated: CASSVLAGAWETQYF. The chain joins TRBV27 to TRBJ2-5, with TRBD2 matching 11 bases. CDR3 length: 15 amino acids. Unmatched junction bases numbered 8, after V lost 6 bases and J lost 5 bases. Germline CDR1 MNHEY, CDR2 SMNVEV (reference sequence).

This clone was counted a single time. The chain recombines TRBV6-5 with TRBJ1-2; 7 bases align to TRBD1. The CDR3 loop spans 15 amino acids. Germline assignment: CDR1 MNHEY and CDR2 SVGAGI. The V segment lost 5 bases and the J segment 2 bases; nucleotides outside the gene matches: 8. This CDR3 reads CASSHDRDANYGYTF. DNA for the CDR3: TGTGCCAGCAGTCATGACAGGGACGCCAACTATGGCTACACCTTC.

The chain is built from TRBV7-2 and TRBJ1-2; 8 nucleotides align to TRBD1. This CDR3 is 13 amino acids long. Germline assignment: CDR1 SGHTA and CDR2 FQGNSA. The V and J ends lost 3 bases and 8 bases, in that order; junction bases with no gene match: 5. This chain's CDR3 is CASSLKTGEGYTF. The CDR3 nucleotides read TGTGCCAGCAGCTTGAAGACAGGGGAAGGCTACACCTTC.

The V gene is TRBV25-1, the J gene TRBJ1-2; D ambiguous. Germline V gene lookup returns CDR1 MGHDK and CDR2 SYGVNS. CDR3 size: 12 residues. V gave up 0 bases and J gave up 5 bases, with 4 bases separating them. The CDR3 sequence: CASSEYQYGYTF. The CDR3 nucleotides read TGTGCCAGCAGTGAATACCAGTATGGCTACACCTTC.

This rearrangement joins TRBV29-1 to TRBJ1-2; no firm D call. Germline assignment: CDR1 SQVTM and CDR2 ANQGSEA. Trimming removed 4 bases at V and 2 bases at J, with 11 bases between. This CDR3 comprises 13 residues. Here the CDR3 DNA reads TGCAGCGTTGGAGAGGGCCGAAACTATGGCTACACCTTC. This translates into CSVGEGRNYGYTF.

The J gene is TRBJ1-2, the V gene TRBV5-1, with TRBD1 identical over 8 bases. Germline-derived CDR1 and CDR2 are SGHRS and YFSETQ. The CDR3 runs to 14 residues. V gave up 0 bases and J gave up 3 bases; unmatched junction bases: 1. This CDR3 is CASSLEGQDYGYTF. The CDR3 nucleotides are TGCGCCAGCAGCTTGGAGGGACAGGACTATGGCTACACCTTC.

The V call is TRBV7-3, the J call TRBJ1-6; TRBD1 matches 9 bases. This CDR3 comprises 15 residues. Germline V gene lookup returns CDR1 SGHTA and CDR2 FQGTGA. V shed 4 bases and J 10 bases; nucleotides not matched to a gene: 8. The CDR3 region is CASSSQTGGNSPLHF. DNA for the CDR3: TGTGCCAGCAGCTCACAGACAGGGGGGAACTCACCCCTCCACTTT. Complete variable domain (other parts from reference TRBV7-3 and TRBJ1-6): GAGVSQTPSNKVTEKGKYVELRCDPISGHTALYWYRQSLGQGPEFLIYFQGTGAADDSGLPNDRFFAVRPEGSVSTLKIQRTERGDSAVYLCASSSQTGGNSPLHFGNGTRLTVT.

The chain is built from TRBV7-2 and TRBJ2-5, with D possibly matching TRBD2 (7 bases). The CDR3 has 13 residues. The germline gives CDR1 SGHTA, CDR2 FQGNSA. V shed 2 bases and J shed 5 bases, with 9 bases lying between them. CDR3 sequence (DNA): TGTGCCAGCAGCTTAAGGGGGGGGGAGACCCAGTACTTC. This translates into CASSLRGGETQYF.

The chain links TRBV12-2 to TRBJ1-3. TRBV12-2 is noted as a pseudogene. This CDR3 has 17 residues. The CDR3 bases are TGTGCAAGTCGCTTAGGTGCGAGGGGACTCTCTGGAAACACCATATATTTT. It codes for CASRLGARGLSGNTIYF.

V gene TRBV6-5 combines with J gene TRBJ2-2, with TRBD1 matching 7 bases. With 8 bases clipped from V and 2 bases from J, the junction kept 5 bases outside the gene matches. The germline CDR1 and CDR2 sequences are MNHEY and SVGAGI. This CDR3 region has 14 residues. CDR3 coding DNA: TGTGCCAGCCGACAGGGACCAAACACCGGGGAGCTGTTTTTT. This codes for CASRQGPNTGELFF.

The chain carries TRBV7-2 and TRBJ2-1, with 9 bases aligning to TRBD2. The CDR3 extends over 19 amino acids. V was clipped by 1 base and J by 3 bases; unmatched bases: 13. In germline, CDR1 is SGHTA, CDR2 FQGNSA. The CDR3 sequence is CASSLDSLVGGRGYNEQFF. The CDR3 nucleotides are TGTGCCAGCAGCTTAGATTCGTTGGTTGGCGGGAGGGGCTACAATGAGCAGTTCTTC.

The CDR3: CASSTSGYGYTF. In DNA form, the CDR3 reads TGTGCCAGTAGTACCTCAGGGTATGGCTACACCTTC. V gene TRBV19 combines with J gene TRBJ1-2; maybe TRBD1 (5 bases). This CDR3 region has 12 residues. The germline V gene encodes CDR1 LNHDA and CDR2 SQIVND (reference sequence). V lost 4 bases and J 5 bases, leaving 8 bases between the germline ends.

This chain uses TRBV5-4 with TRBJ1-2; D gene uncertain. CDR3 length equals 15 residues. Germline V gene lookup returns CDR1 SGHNT and CDR2 YYREEE (reference sequence). V dropped 2 bases and J dropped 5 bases, with 16 bases sitting between them. CDR3 coding DNA: TGTGCCAGCAGCTTTCGTGCAGCGATGGATTATGGCTACACCTTC. It is translated as CASSFRAAMDYGYTF.

In its sample, this clone was seen a few times. The chain couples TRBV5-4 to TRBJ2-6; a possible D gene is TRBD1 (5 bases). Germline V lookup: CDR1 SGHNT, CDR2 YYREEE (reference sequence). V lost 3 bases and J 4 bases, leaving 8 bases between the germline ends. The CDR3 extends over 14 amino acids. The CDR3 DNA is TGTGCCAGCAGCTACCGGACAGGGGCCAACGTCCTGACTTTC. Protein sequence: CASSYRTGANVLTF.

The rearrangement links TRBV11-3 to TRBJ1-5, with 10 bases lining up with TRBD1. CDR3 length: 15 residues. Trimming cost V 4 bases and J 7 bases; bases outside gene matches: 7. Germline CDR1 reads SGHNT; CDR2 reads YENEEA. This CDR3 is CASSSTGGVGQPQHF. CDR3 in DNA: TGTGCCAGCAGCTCGACAGGGGGCGTGGGACAGCCCCAGCATTTT.

This chain connects TRBV19 to TRBJ1-4, with D perhaps matching TRBD1 (5 bases). Germline V gene sequence: CDR1 LNHDA, CDR2 SQIVND (reference sequence). The ends were cut back, 5 bases at V and 0 bases at J, with 10 bases in the middle. CDR3 length equals 15 residues. The CDR3 DNA is TGTGCCAGTAGTCCCCAGGGCGCAACTAATGAAAAACTGTTTTTT. The encoded protein is CASSPQGATNEKLFF.

This clone occurred once. This chain joins TRBV7-2 and TRBJ1-3; D may be TRBD1 (6 bases). The CDR3 covers 15 residues. Trimming pared 1 base from V and 5 bases from J, leaving 12 bases between. Germline-derived CDR1 and CDR2 are SGHTA and FQGNSA. This CDR3 reads CASSLDGGARNTIYF. The CDR3 DNA follows: TGTGCCAGCAGCTTAGATGGGGGCGCTCGAAACACCATATATTTT.

The chain joins TRBV2 to TRBJ2-2; D might be TRBD2 (5 bases). CDR3 length equals 13 residues. Per the germline V gene, CDR1 is SNHLY and CDR2 is FYNNEI. V lost 6 bases, J lost 7 bases, and 12 bases lay in between. The DNA for the CDR3 is TGTGCCAGCAGCCCTTTTGGGAGCGGGGAGCTGTTTTTT. This codes for CASSPFGSGELFF. The full variable domain, its missing parts supplied by reference TRBV2 and TRBJ2-2, is EPEVTQTPSHQVTQMGQEVILRCVPISNHLYFYWYRQILGQKVEFLVSFYNNEISEKSEIFDDQFSVERPDGSNFTLKIRSTKLEDSAMYFCASSPFGSGELFFGEGSRLTVL.

This chain joins TRBV7-2 and TRBJ2-5, with 7 bases identical to TRBD2. CDR1 and CDR2 (germline): SGHTA, FQGNSA. This CDR3 is built from 14 residues. The V segment lost 0 bases and the J segment 11 bases; nucleotides outside the gene matches: 9. The CDR3: CASSLARGYEEQYF. DNA for the CDR3: TGTGCCAGCAGCTTAGCGCGGGGGTACGAGGAGCAGTACTTC.

This clone was seen only a few times. The gene calls are TRBV5-6 and TRBJ2-7, with D possibly being TRBD2 (7 bases). This CDR3 comprises 16 residues. Deletions cut 2 bases from V and 8 bases from J, with 23 bases between. Germline V gives CDR1 SGHDT, CDR2 YYEEEE. Here the CDR3 reads CASSFDGAGAPRKQYF. The CDR3, as DNA: TGTGCCAGCAGCTTTGATGGGGCGGGGGCCCCCCGCAAGCAGTACTTC.

The rearrangement joins TRBV7-2 to TRBJ1-4, with 9 bases that match TRBD1. Looked up from germline, CDR1 is SGHTA and CDR2 is FQGNSA. J lost 9 bases, V lost 5 bases, and 4 bases had no gene match. This CDR3 is 13 amino acids long. CDR3 region: CASSQQGAQKLFF. CDR3 sequence (DNA): TGTGCCAGCAGCCAACAGGGGGCTCAAAAACTGTTTTTT.

The chain combines TRBV7-2 with TRBJ1-2; D is possibly TRBD1 (6 bases). The CDR3 is 15 residues long. The ends were cut back, 1 base at V and 2 bases at J, with 11 bases in the middle. Germline assignment: CDR1 SGHTA and CDR2 FQGNSA. In DNA form, the CDR3 reads TGTGCCAGCAGCTTAGGAGGGGGTGGGAACTATGGCTACACCTTC. Translating it yields CASSLGGGGNYGYTF.

The rearrangement uses TRBV2 and TRBJ1-6; a possible D gene is TRBD1 (6 bases). The germline CDR1 and CDR2 sequences are SNHLY and FYNNEI. V shed 7 bases and J shed 8 bases, with 18 bases lying between them. The length of the CDR3 is 15 residues. DNA for the CDR3: TGTGCCAGCACTCCCTTAGGGACATCTCATTCACCCCTCCACTTT. Protein: CASTPLGTSHSPLHF.

The J gene is TRBJ1-3, the V gene TRBV5-1; weak D call: TRBD1 (6 bases). The CDR3 covers 16 residues. Per the germline V gene, CDR1 is SGHRS and CDR2 is YFSETQ. V shed 4 bases and J shed 0 bases, with 14 bases lying between them. In DNA form, the CDR3 reads TGCGCCAGCAGCGAACCCGAACAGGGCTCTGGAAACACCATATATTTT. It translates to CASSEPEQGSGNTIYF.